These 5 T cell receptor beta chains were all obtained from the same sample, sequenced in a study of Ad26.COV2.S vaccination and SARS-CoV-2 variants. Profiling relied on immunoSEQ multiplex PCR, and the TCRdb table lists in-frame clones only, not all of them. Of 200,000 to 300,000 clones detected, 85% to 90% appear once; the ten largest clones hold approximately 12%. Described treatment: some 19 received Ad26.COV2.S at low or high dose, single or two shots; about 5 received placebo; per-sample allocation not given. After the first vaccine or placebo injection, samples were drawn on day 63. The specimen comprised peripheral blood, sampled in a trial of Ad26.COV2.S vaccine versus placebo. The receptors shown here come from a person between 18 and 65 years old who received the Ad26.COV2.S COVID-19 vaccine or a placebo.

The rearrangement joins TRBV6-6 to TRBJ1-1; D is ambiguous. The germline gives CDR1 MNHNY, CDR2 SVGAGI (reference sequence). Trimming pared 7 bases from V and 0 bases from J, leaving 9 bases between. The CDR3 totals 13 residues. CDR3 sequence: CASTRLMNTEAFF. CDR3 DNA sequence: TGTGCCAGCACCAGACTGATGAACACTGAAGCTTTCTTT.

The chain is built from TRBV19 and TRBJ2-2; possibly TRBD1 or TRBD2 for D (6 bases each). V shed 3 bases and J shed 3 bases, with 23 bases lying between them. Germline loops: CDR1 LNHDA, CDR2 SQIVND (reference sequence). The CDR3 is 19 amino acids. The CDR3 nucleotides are TGTGCCAGTAGTATGGGACTTAAGGGGGACCCCCCCTACACCGGGGAGCTGTTTTTT. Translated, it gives CASSMGLKGDPPYTGELFF.

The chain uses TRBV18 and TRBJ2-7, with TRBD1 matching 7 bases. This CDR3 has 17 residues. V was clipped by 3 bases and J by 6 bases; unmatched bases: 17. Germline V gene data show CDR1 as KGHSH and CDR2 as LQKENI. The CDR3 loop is CASSPYLRQGDFPEQYF. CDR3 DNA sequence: TGTGCCAGCTCACCTTACCTCCGACAGGGAGATTTCCCCGAGCAGTACTTC.

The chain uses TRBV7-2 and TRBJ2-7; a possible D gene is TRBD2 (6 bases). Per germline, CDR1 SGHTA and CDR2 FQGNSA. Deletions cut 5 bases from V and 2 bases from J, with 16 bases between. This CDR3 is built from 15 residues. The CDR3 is CASSGSGVLPYEQYF. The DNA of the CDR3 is TGTGCCAGCAGCGGCTCGGGAGTTCTTCCCTACGAGCAGTACTTC. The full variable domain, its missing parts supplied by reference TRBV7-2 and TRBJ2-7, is GAGVSQSPSNKVTEKGKDVELRCDPISGHTALYWYRQSLGQGLEFLIYFQGNSAPDKSGLPSDRFSAERTGGSVSTLTIQRTQQEDSAVYLCASSGSGVLPYEQYFGPGTRLTVT.

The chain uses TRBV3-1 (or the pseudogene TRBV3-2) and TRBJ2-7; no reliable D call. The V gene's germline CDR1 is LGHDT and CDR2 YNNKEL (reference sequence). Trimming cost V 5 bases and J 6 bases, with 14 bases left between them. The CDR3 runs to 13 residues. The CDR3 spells CASSYSLRSEQYF. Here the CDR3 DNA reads TGTGCCAGCAGCTACAGCTTGCGTTCCGAGCAGTACTTC.